This TCR beta chain stems from a study of T-cell reconstitution after alpha-beta-depleted transplantation in children. This clonotype has a count of ten or more. Its antigen is currently unknown. Points from the study as a whole: Expanded clones from the graft, numbering several hundred, reportedly supplied alpha-beta T cells about two months after transplant. Diversity and T-cell counts at one year after transplant derived mostly from new T cells.

The CDR3 extends over 17 amino acids. The germline gives CDR1 MGHRA, CDR2 YSYEKL. Trimming removed 3 bases from V and 1 base from J; junction bases left unmatched: 8. Unique molecular identifiers were incorporated during preparation of the TCRbeta library. TCRdb fed the PCR reads into MiXCR, producing one record per CDR3 protein. The table lists fewer than 450,000 distinct CDR3 sequences, about 16% of them singletons. The TCR sequence derives from a male patient aged 2-9 years who had a stem cell transplant for acute lymphoblastic leukemia, so the T cells may come from the graft donor. The chain uses TRBV4-1 and TRBJ2-7; 11 nucleotides line up with TRBD2. The source was PBMCs, mostly from graft donor cells, collected 360 days after TCRalphabeta/CD19-depleted stem cell transplant. The CDR3 region is CASSHTLLAGESYEQYF. CDR3 coding DNA: TGCGCCAGCAGCCACACCCTACTAGCGGGAGAGTCCTACGAGCAGTACTTC.